Included here is one T cell receptor (beta chain) sequence, with context. This sample was taken from a study of cytomegalovirus exposure and HLA in healthy donors. PCR primers comprised 60 Vbeta and 13 Jbeta primers. Here immunoSEQ multiplex PCR was the method, and the copy in TCRdb shows in-frame clones only, minus some. The sample yields roughly 100,000 clones, over 75% seen once. The ends lost 0 bases at V and 4 bases at J; junction bases unmatched: 8. This CDR3 is 16 amino acids long. Per germline, CDR1 SQVTM and CDR2 ANQGSEA. Sample: PBMCs. The V gene is TRBV29-1, the J gene TRBJ2-2; TRBD2 aligns across 7 bases. This TCR was sampled from a woman under 30 in good health and CMV-seropositive. The CDR3, as DNA: TGCAGCGTTGAAGATGAGGGCGGGAGAGGCACCGGGGAGCTGTTTTTT. Protein: CSVEDEGGRGTGELFF.